A selection of T cell receptor beta chains follows, all from one sample in a study of blood T cell repertoires in COVID-19. Libraries were prepared by immunoSEQ multiplex PCR; TCRdb keeps only in-frame clonotypes and omits some of them. In the table there are about 440,000 clones, about 89% of which are singletons. The sample comprised peripheral blood. The receptors originated from a woman in her 30s with acute or convalescent COVID-19. CDR3s include the opening cysteine and the closing phenylalanine or tryptophan. D genes are given only for firm matches. The size entry is marked missing in some rows and otherwise reads once, few, many or a size class.

j_gene,d_gene,v_gene,abundance,CDR3aa,CDR3nt
TRBJ2-5,.,TRBV6-1,.,CASSERAGVSKTQYF,TGTGCCAGCAGTGAGCGCGCTGGAGTGTCCAAGACCCAGTACTTC
TRBJ2-5,TRBD2,TRBV5-4,.,CASSLGLAALQETQYF,TGTGCCAGCAGCTTGGGACTAGCTGCCCTCCAAGAGACCCAGTACTTC
TRBJ1-3,.,TRBV7-9,.,CASSLSSSGTIYF,TGTGCCAGCAGCTTATCGAGCTCAGGCACCATATATTTT
TRBJ1-5,TRBD1,TRBV7-8,.,CASSPTTGSNQPQHF,TGTGCCAGCAGCCCAACGACAGGGAGCAATCAGCCCCAGCATTTT
TRBJ1-2,.,TRBV20-1,.,CSARPGYGYTF,TGCAGTGCTCGTCCGGGGTATGGCTACACCTTC
TRBJ2-5,.,TRBV7-7,.,CASSLEWKGKETQYF,TGTGCCAGCAGCTTAGAATGGAAGGGGAAAGAGACCCAGTACTTC
TRBJ2-1,TRBD1,TRBV5-1,.,CASSLGTGNEQFF,TGCGCCAGCAGCTTGGGGACAGGGAACGAGCAGTTCTTC
TRBJ1-1,.,TRBV10-1,.,CASRRNLNTEAFF,TGCGCCAGCAGGCGGAATCTGAACACTGAAGCTTTCTTT
TRBJ1-1,.,TRBV9,.,CASSVGLGGEAFF,TGTGCCAGCAGCGTAGGTTTGGGGGGTGAAGCTTTCTTT
TRBJ2-1,.,TRBV6-5,.,CASKRPGGQNEQFF,TGTGCCAGCAAACGCCCGGGGGGCCAAAATGAGCAGTTCTTC
TRBJ2-3,TRBD2,TRBV3-1/TRBV3-2,few,CASSQWGSGESTDTQYF,TGTGCCAGCAGCCAATGGGGTAGCGGGGAAAGCACAGATACGCAGTATTTT
TRBJ1-2,.,TRBV28,once,CVGGDRQSGYTF,TGTGTCGGGGGGGATAGACAAAGTGGCTACACCTTC
TRBJ2-1,TRBD2,TRBV12-3/TRBV12-4,.,CASRSGGNEQFF,TGTGCCAGCAGGAGCGGGGGAAATGAGCAGTTCTTC
TRBJ2-5,.,TRBV3-1/TRBV3-2,.,CASSLADREETQYF,TGTGCCAGCAGCCTAGCGGACCGGGAAGAGACCCAGTACTTC
TRBJ1-5,TRBD1,TRBV6-4,.,CASKVGCQGAGGNQPQHF,TGTGCCAGCAAGGTGGGTTGTCAGGGGGCAGGTGGCAATCAGCCCCAGCATTTT
TRBJ1-5,.,TRBV6-5,once,CASSFGSGQPQHF,TGTGCCAGCAGTTTCGGATCAGGACAGCCCCAGCATTTT
TRBJ2-1,.,TRBV19,.,CASSISSRNEQFF,TGTGCCAGTAGTATTTCTTCTAGGAATGAGCAGTTCTTC
TRBJ1-5,TRBD1,TRBV2,.,CASTSGQLTQPQHF,TGTGCCAGCACCTCGGGACAGCTCACTCAGCCCCAGCATTTT
TRBJ1-2,TRBD1,TRBV2,.,CASSVRTGGMDGYTF,TGTGCCAGCAGTGTTAGAACAGGGGGCATGGATGGCTACACCTTC
TRBJ1-5,.,TRBV10-3,.,CAISHDGNSNQPQHF,TGTGCCATCAGCCACGACGGGAATAGCAATCAGCCCCAGCATTTT
TRBJ2-1,TRBD2,TRBV5-1,.,CASSFLAGGTNNEQFF,TGCGCCAGCAGCTTTTTAGCGGGGGGAACCAACAATGAGCAGTTCTTC
TRBJ1-2,TRBD1,TRBV5-5,.,CASSSYPYRQGGYGYTF,TGTGCCAGCAGCTCTTACCCCTACCGACAGGGAGGCTATGGCTACACCTTC
TRBJ2-1,TRBD1,TRBV5-1,.,CASSLETGGRGEQFF,TGCGCCAGCAGCTTGGAGACAGGGGGCCGGGGTGAGCAGTTCTTC
TRBJ2-1,TRBD1,TRBV5-6,once,CASSLAGTEREQFF,TGTGCCAGCAGCTTGGCCGGGACAGAGCGTGAGCAGTTCTTC
TRBJ2-1,.,TRBV5-4,.,CASSFRASRDEQFF,TGTGCCAGCAGCTTCAGGGCCAGCCGCGATGAGCAGTTCTTC
TRBJ2-1,.,TRBV9,.,CASSSLGGGLPDHNEQFF,TGTGCCAGCAGCTCCCTTGGGGGGGGGCTTCCAGATCACAATGAGCAGTTCTTC
TRBJ2-5,.,TRBV6-6,.,CASSSPGGVKETQYF,TGTGCCAGCAGTTCCCCCGGGGGAGTTAAAGAGACCCAGTACTTC
TRBJ2-3,.,TRBV3-1/TRBV3-2,.,CASSPYRVDTQYF,TGTGCCAGCAGCCCATACAGGGTAGATACGCAGTATTTT
TRBJ2-7,.,TRBV18,.,CASSREGGVHEQYF,TGTGCCAGCTCACGGGAGGGGGGAGTCCACGAGCAGTACTTC
TRBJ1-4,.,TRBV5-1,.,CASSLGQLNEKLFF,TGCGCCAGCAGCTTGGGACAGTTAAATGAAAAACTGTTTTTT
TRBJ2-2,.,TRBV5-1,.,CASISEELRTGELFF,TGCGCCAGCATTTCTGAAGAGCTTCGCACCGGGGAGCTGTTTTTT
TRBJ2-1,.,TRBV5-5,.,CASSLGPGNEQFF,TGTGCCAGCAGCTTGGGCCCCGGCAATGAGCAGTTCTTC
TRBJ2-1,TRBD2,TRBV19,.,CASSIRGGGNNEQFF,TGTGCCAGTAGTATCCGCGGGGGAGGAAACAATGAGCAGTTCTTC
TRBJ1-5,TRBD1,TRBV6-1,few,CASSEGGAGGQPQHF,TGTGCCAGCAGTGAAGGTGGGGCAGGGGGTCAGCCCCAGCATTTT
TRBJ1-2,TRBD1,TRBV6-1,.,CASSEGDRVYGYTF,TGTGCCAGCAGTGAAGGCGACAGGGTTTACGGCTACACCTTC
TRBJ2-3,TRBD2,TRBV5-1,.,CASRRVGGTTDTQYF,TGCGCCAGCAGGCGAGTCGGGGGGACGACAGATACGCAGTATTTT
TRBJ1-2,.,TRBV5-5,.,CASSLELQGDYGYTF,TGTGCCAGCAGCCTGGAACTACAGGGAGATTATGGCTACACCTTC
TRBJ1-5,.,TRBV15,.,CATSRQGRNQPQHF,TGTGCCACCAGCAGACAGGGGCGCAATCAGCCCCAGCATTTT
TRBJ1-1,.,TRBV5-1,.,CASSLAGTQNTEAFF,TGCGCCAGCAGCTTAGCGGGCACACAGAACACTGAAGCTTTCTTT
TRBJ2-7,TRBD1,TRBV28,.,CATKRTGSTYEQYF,TGTGCCACCAAAAGGACAGGTTCGACCTACGAGCAGTACTTC
TRBJ2-2,.,TRBV3-1/TRBV3-2,.,CASSPRTGANTGELFF,TGTGCCAGCAGCCCACGCACGGGGGCGAACACCGGGGAGCTGTTTTTT
TRBJ2-1,.,TRBV29-1,.,CSVPSTDYNEQFF,TGCAGCGTACCCTCGACAGACTACAATGAGCAGTTCTTC
TRBJ2-7,TRBD1,TRBV25-1,.,CASRGWTGPGYEQYF,TGTGCCAGCAGGGGGTGGACAGGGCCAGGCTACGAGCAGTACTTC
TRBJ2-4,TRBD2,TRBV6-5,.,CASSSARGVGSIQYF,TGTGCCAGCAGTTCGGCACGGGGGGTCGGAAGCATTCAGTACTTC
TRBJ2-5,TRBD1,TRBV9,.,CASSVGPGQGKETQYF,TGTGCCAGCAGCGTAGGACCGGGACAGGGAAAAGAGACCCAGTACTTC
TRBJ1-1,.,TRBV19,once,CASSIVFPLPEAFF,TGTGCCAGTAGTATAGTCTTCCCCCTCCCTGAAGCTTTCTTT
TRBJ2-1,.,TRBV11-3,.,CASSLKVAPYNEQFF,TGTGCCAGCAGCTTAAAGGTAGCCCCCTACAATGAGCAGTTCTTC
TRBJ2-7,.,TRBV23-1,.,CASSPRDSSYEQYF,TGCGCCAGCAGTCCGCGGGACAGCTCCTACGAGCAGTACTTC
TRBJ2-1,TRBD2,TRBV4-1,.,CASSPTSANEQFF,TGCGCCAGCAGCCCTACTAGCGCAAATGAGCAGTTCTTC
TRBJ2-1,TRBD1,TRBV6-6,.,CASSLDRDFGEQFF,TGTGCCAGCAGTTTGGACAGGGATTTTGGTGAGCAGTTCTTC
TRBJ1-5,TRBD1,TRBV28,.,CASSLRTGGIQPQHF,TGTGCCAGCAGTTTACGGACAGGTGGGATACAGCCCCAGCATTTT
TRBJ1-2,.,TRBV3-1/TRBV3-2,.,CASSQDSEKGPAGGYTF,TGTGCCAGCAGCCAAGACTCGGAGAAGGGGCCCGCTGGCGGCTACACCTTC
TRBJ2-7,TRBD1,TRBV5-6,.,CASSAGGLYEQYF,TGTGCCAGCAGTGCAGGGGGCTTATACGAGCAGTACTTC
TRBJ1-6,TRBD1,TRBV27,.,CASSLTRTGLSSYNSPLHF,TGTGCCAGCAGTTTAACCCGGACAGGGTTAAGCTCCTATAATTCACCCCTCCACTTT
TRBJ2-7,TRBD1,TRBV2,.,CASKGQGINEQYF,TGTGCCAGCAAGGGACAGGGAATCAACGAGCAGTACTTC
TRBJ1-1,.,TRBV6-1,.,CASSEKAFLPNTEAFF,TGTGCCAGCAGTGAAAAAGCGTTTTTACCGAACACTGAAGCTTTCTTT
TRBJ1-3,.,TRBV27,few,CASSLRGSGNTIYF,TGTGCCAGCAGTCTAAGGGGCTCTGGAAACACCATATATTTT
TRBJ1-2,.,TRBV19,.,CASSIGSGTSYGYTF,TGTGCCAGTAGTATAGGGTCAGGAACCAGCTATGGCTACACCTTC
TRBJ2-7,TRBD1,TRBV11-2,.,CASSSPGQGFYEQYF,TGTGCCAGCAGCTCACCGGGACAGGGTTTCTACGAGCAGTACTTC
TRBJ1-1,.,TRBV29-1,.,CSVEGGDRLSTEAFF,TGCAGCGTTGAAGGCGGGGATAGGCTGAGCACTGAAGCTTTCTTT